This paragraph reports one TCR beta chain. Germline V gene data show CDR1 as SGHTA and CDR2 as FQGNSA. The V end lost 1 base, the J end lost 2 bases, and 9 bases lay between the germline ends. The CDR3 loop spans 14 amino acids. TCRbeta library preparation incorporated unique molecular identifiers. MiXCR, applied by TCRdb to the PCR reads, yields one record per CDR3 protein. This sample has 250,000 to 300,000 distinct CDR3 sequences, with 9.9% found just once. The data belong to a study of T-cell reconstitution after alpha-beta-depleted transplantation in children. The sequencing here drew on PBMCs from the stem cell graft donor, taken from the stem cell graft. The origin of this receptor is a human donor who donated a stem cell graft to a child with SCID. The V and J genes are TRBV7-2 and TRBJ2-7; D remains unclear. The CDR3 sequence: CASSLEPGPYEQYF. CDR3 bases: TGTGCCAGCAGCTTAGAGCCCGGACCCTACGAGCAGTACTTC.